One TCR beta chain is described in this entry. Being one base from a much bigger clone, this may be a read error. TCRdb analysed the RT-PCR reads with MiXCR anew, one entry per CDR3 protein. This table holds around 700,000 distinct CDR3 sequences, 14% found once. V dropped 6 bases and J dropped 0 bases, with 18 bases sitting between them. CDR3 size: 17 residues. This clonotype was sampled from a female donor in good health, serving as a healthy control. The sequencing input was memory CD4+ T cells from blood. This chain joins TRBV12-3 or TRBV12-4 and TRBJ1-5; D unresolved. The DNA for the CDR3 is TGTGCCAGCAGCTCCTCCCCTTCTATTAATAGCAATCAGCCCCAGCATTTT. Translating gives CASSSSPSINSNQPQHF.